The 9 T cell receptor beta chains below come from one sample, sequenced in a study of blood T cell repertoires in COVID-19. Produced via immunoSEQ multiplex PCR; TCRdb's table is partial and in-frame only. The sample carries 210,000 or so clones, 75% to 85% recorded once. The sample was peripheral blood. Every receptor here comes from a young woman with COVID-19, enrolled during active disease.

The chain uses TRBV9 and TRBJ2-7; TRBD1 is a possible D gene (5 bases). CDR1 and CDR2 from the germline V gene are SGDLS and YYNGEE. This CDR3 has 14 amino acids. V lost 0 bases and J 1 base, leaving 8 bases between the germline ends. The CDR3 DNA is TGTGCCAGCAGCGTAGAGGGGCGTTCCTACGAGCAGTACTTC. It encodes CASSVEGRSYEQYF.

J is TRBJ1-3 and V is TRBV7-2; D is undetermined. Germline CDR1 SGHTA, CDR2 FQGNSA. The CDR3 sequence is 15 residues long. V gave up 6 bases and J gave up 0 bases, with 12 bases separating them. The CDR3 DNA reads TGTGCCAGCAGACCGTCGAGAGTCTCTGGAAACACCATATATTTT. The encoded protein is CASRPSRVSGNTIYF. Looking up the rest from reference TRBV7-2 and TRBJ1-3 gives the full variable domain: GAGVSQSPSNKVTEKGKDVELRCDPISGHTALYWYRQSLGQGLEFLIYFQGNSAPDKSGLPSDRFSAERTGGSVSTLTIQRTQQEDSAVYLCASRPSRVSGNTIYFGEGSWLTVV.

Written as DNA, the CDR3 is TGCGCCAGCAGCCCCTCCGGGAGGAACTATGGCTACACCTTC. Its translation: CASSPSGRNYGYTF. The rearrangement links TRBV4-3 to TRBJ1-2; D unresolved. Germline-derived CDR1 and CDR2 are LGHNA and YSLEER. This CDR3 comprises 14 residues. Trimming pared 4 bases from V and 2 bases from J, leaving 11 bases between.

This chain's CDR3 is CASSDLWESYGYTF. The CDR3 DNA is TGTGCCAGCAGTGATTTGTGGGAGAGCTATGGCTACACCTTC. This chain connects TRBV2 to TRBJ1-2; unclear D gene. This CDR3 region has 14 residues. Germline CDR1 reads SNHLY; CDR2 reads FYNNEI. V dropped 3 bases and J dropped 4 bases, with 12 bases sitting between them.

The chain has TRBV5-4 and TRBJ2-3; D may be TRBD1 (5 bases). With 5 bases removed from V and 1 base from J, the gap between germline ends came to 17 bases. Per the germline V gene, CDR1 is SGHNT and CDR2 is YYREEE (reference sequence). This CDR3 comprises 16 residues. Here the CDR3 reads CASSPKGFSGTDTQYF. CDR3 nucleotides: TGTGCCAGCAGTCCCAAGGGGTTTTCCGGCACAGATACGCAGTATTTT.

This chain uses TRBV13 with TRBJ1-2, with a possible D match to TRBD1 (6 bases). The germline CDR1 and CDR2 sequences are PRHDT and FYEKMQ (reference sequence). This CDR3 contains 14 residues. The V end lost 4 bases, the J end lost 0 bases, and 9 bases lay between the germline ends. For the CDR3, the DNA is TGTGCCAGCAGCTCGCAGGGGTCTAACTATGGCTACACCTTC. It codes for CASSSQGSNYGYTF.

The chain uses TRBV9 and TRBJ1-3, with D possibly being TRBD1 (6 bases). The CDR3 runs to 16 residues. Trimming shortened V by 2 bases and J by 0 bases, and 12 bases separated the two germline ends. The germline gives CDR1 SGDLS, CDR2 YYNGEE. The CDR3 DNA sequence: TGTGCCAGCAGCGTGGCGGACAGTCTCTCTGGAAACACCATATATTTT. It translates to CASSVADSLSGNTIYF.

This clone was counted a single time. This chain connects TRBV4-1 to TRBJ1-6, with D possibly TRBD1 on 5 matching bases. Germline values: CDR1 MGHRA, CDR2 YSYEKL. Trimming removed 0 bases from V and 6 bases from J, with 18 bases in between. CDR3 length: 18 amino acids. In nucleotides, the CDR3 is TGCGCCAGCAGCCAAGACCCCCGGCCTAGACAGAGTAATTCACCCCTCCACTTT. This codes for CASSQDPRPRQSNSPLHF.

This rearrangement joins TRBV5-1 to TRBJ2-2, with D perhaps matching TRBD1 (6 bases). Trimming cost V 3 bases and J 6 bases, with 18 bases left between them. CDR3 length equals 16 residues. CDR1 SGHRS and CDR2 YFSETQ come from the germline V gene. The CDR3 nucleotides read TGCGCCAGCAGCTCAGGGTTCAGGGGTGTGGCCGGGGAGCTGTTTTTT. Translated: CASSSGFRGVAGELFF.